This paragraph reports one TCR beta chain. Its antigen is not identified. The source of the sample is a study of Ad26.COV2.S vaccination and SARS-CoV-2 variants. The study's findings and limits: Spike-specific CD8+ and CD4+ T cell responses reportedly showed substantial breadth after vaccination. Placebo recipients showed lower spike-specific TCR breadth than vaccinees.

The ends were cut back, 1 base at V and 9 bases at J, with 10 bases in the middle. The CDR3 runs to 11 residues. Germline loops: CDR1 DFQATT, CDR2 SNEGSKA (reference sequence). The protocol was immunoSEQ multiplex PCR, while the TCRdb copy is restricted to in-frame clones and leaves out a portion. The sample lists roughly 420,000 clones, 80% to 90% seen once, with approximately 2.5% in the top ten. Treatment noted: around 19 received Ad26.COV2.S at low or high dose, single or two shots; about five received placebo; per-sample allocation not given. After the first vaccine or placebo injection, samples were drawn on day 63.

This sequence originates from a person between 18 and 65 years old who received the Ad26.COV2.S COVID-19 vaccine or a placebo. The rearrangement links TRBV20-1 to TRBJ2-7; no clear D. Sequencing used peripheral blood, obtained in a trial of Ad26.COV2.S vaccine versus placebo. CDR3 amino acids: CSARGGEWQYF. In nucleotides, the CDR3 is TGCAGTGCTAGAGGCGGCGAGTGGCAGTACTTC.